This T cell receptor beta chain was profiled in a study of blood T cell repertoires in COVID-19. About the study: The cDNA or gDNA used as material had been derived from T cells, B-cell-depleted T cells, or PBMCs.

The CDR3 consists of 13 residues. Germline CDR1 ENHRY, CDR2 SYGVKD. The repertoire was sequenced with immunoSEQ multiplex PCR; TCRdb's copy has only in-frame clones and lacks some. The sample consists of 200,000 or so clones, about 88% of them appearing once. As to this clone: Mismatch with germline at one junction end may stem from a read error.

Specimen: peripheral blood. The chain links TRBV10-3 to TRBJ2-1, with TRBD2 as a possible D gene (6 bases). The sequence was collected from a man in his 70s with acute or convalescent COVID-19. Written as DNA, the CDR3 is TGTGCCATCAGTCGGGACTCCGACAATGAGCAGTTCTTC. Translation: CAISRDSDNEQFF.